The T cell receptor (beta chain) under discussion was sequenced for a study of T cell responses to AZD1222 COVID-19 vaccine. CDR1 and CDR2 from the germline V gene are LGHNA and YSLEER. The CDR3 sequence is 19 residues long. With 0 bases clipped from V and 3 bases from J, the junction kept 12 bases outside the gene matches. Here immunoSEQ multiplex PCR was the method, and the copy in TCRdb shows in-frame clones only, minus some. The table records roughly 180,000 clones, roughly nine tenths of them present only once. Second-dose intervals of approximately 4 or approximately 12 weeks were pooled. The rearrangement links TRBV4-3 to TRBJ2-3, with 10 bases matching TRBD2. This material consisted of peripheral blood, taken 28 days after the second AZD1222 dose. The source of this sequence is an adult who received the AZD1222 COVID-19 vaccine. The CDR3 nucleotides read TGCGCCAGCAGCCAAGATGTAAGCGGGGGGGCAGGCGGGACAGATACGCAGTATTTT. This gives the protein CASSQDVSGGAGGTDTQYF.